This T cell receptor beta chain emerged from a study of cytomegalovirus exposure and HLA in healthy donors. Findings and caveats of the study: Most of the TCR beta V segments (in an earlier analysis) were productive either about 87% or about 30% of the time. Further analysis was carried out later, and it showed several of the most significant clusters appearing linked to common viral pathogens. CMV serostatus was the only immune exposure information that was available. Across donors, most TCRs were seen rarely, yet some public ones were widespread.

PCR employed 60 Vbeta and 13 Jbeta primers. Measured with immunoSEQ multiplex PCR; TCRdb has only the in-frame clones, and not every one. Among about 190,000 clones listed, 65% to 85% were seen once. Notes on this clone: Its cognate antigen is unknown.

With V trimmed by 3 bases and J by 7 bases, 8 bases remained unmatched. The germline V gene has CDR1 LNHDA and CDR2 SQIVND (reference sequence). The CDR3 consists of 14 residues. Material for sequencing was PBMCs. The sequence came from a woman under 30 in good health and CMV-seronegative. The V and J genes are TRBV19 and TRBJ2-7; 8 bases agree with TRBD2. CDR3 in amino acids: CASSIVGGAQEQYF. In nucleotides, the CDR3 is TGTGCCAGTAGTATCGTCGGGGGGGCGCAAGAGCAGTACTTC.